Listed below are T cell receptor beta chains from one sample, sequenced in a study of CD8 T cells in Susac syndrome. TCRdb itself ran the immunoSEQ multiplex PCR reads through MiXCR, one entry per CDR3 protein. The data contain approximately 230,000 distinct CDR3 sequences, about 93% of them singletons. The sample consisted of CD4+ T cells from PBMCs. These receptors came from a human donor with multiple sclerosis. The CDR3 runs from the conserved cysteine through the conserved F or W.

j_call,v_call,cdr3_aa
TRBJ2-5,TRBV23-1,CASSQGQGEETQYF
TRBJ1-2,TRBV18,CASSIRDREKYGYTF
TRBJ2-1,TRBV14,CASSQGASGVSEQFF
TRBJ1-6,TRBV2,CASSEGRSYSPLHF
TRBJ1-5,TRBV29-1,CSVKGRGGNQPQHF
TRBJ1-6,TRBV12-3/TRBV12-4,CASSFQGAGSPLHF
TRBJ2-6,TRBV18,CASSPAVPEPSGANVLTF
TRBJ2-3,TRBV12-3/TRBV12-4,CASSPRDKIITDTQYF
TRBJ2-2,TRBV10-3,CAISSDGKPNTGELFF
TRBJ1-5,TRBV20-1,CSARQGHQPQHF
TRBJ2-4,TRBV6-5,CASGTGGNIQYF
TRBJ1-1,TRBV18,CASSPRGQEMNTEAFF
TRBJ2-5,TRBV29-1,CSVTNGYQETQYF
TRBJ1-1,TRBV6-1,CASSTGTGGPTEAFF
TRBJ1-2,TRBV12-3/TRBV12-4,CASSPSRGGYTF
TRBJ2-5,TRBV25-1,CASSEDKFGTDQETQYF
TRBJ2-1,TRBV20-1,CSGRWTGRNEQFF
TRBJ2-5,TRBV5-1,CASSSPPGLAGLPGETQYF
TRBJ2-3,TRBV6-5,CASSYSIGGRGTDTQYF
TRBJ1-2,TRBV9,CASSTRGSRTSGYTF
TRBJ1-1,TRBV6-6,CASIPGQVSTEAFF
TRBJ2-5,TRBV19,CASSRAGGRETQYF
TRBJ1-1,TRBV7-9,CASSFEGANTEAFF
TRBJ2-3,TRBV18,CASSPLGGTDTQYF
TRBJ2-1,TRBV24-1,CATRRETQVGFSYNEQFF
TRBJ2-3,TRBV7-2,CASSLTSGPTDTQYF
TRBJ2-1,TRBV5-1,CASSLGTTDNEQFF
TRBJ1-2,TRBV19,CASRPSVVRVGGYTF
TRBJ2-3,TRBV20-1,CSTVGTRDTDTQYF
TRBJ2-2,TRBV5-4,CASSSRATGRTGELFF
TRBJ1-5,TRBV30,CALKTGTGSNQPQHF
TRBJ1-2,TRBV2,CASSGARDGYTF